The present entry profiles one T cell receptor beta chain with its context. The sample comes from a study of OX40 agonist ivuxolimab in advanced cancers. Repertoires were generated with immunoSEQ multiplex PCR, while TCRdb's copy carries only in-frame clones and drops some. The top ten clones hold approximately 1% of a sample with roughly 73,000 clones, approximately 81% of them seen once. Trimming pared 4 bases from V and 2 bases from J, leaving 19 bases between. The CDR3 consists of 17 residues. In germline, CDR1 is SGHNT, CDR2 YYREEE (reference sequence). The chain is built from TRBV5-4 and TRBJ1-3; TRBD1 might be the D (6 bases). This TCR derives from an adult with an advanced solid tumor such as melanoma, head and neck, liver or kidney cancer. The source material was CD4+ or CD8+ T cells sorted from blood, sampled in a trial of the OX40 agonist ivuxolimab. The CDR3 sequence is CASSGSPLTGTGNTIYF. The CDR3 nucleotides read TGTGCCAGCAGCGGCTCACCCTTAACAGGGACTGGAAACACCATATATTTT. The whole variable domain, remainder taken from reference TRBV5-4 and TRBJ1-3, is ETGVTQSPTHLIKTRGQQVTLRCSSQSGHNTVSWYQQALGQGPQFIFQYYREEENGRGNFPPRFSGLQFPNYSSELNVNALELDDSALYLCASSGSPLTGTGNTIYFGEGSWLTVV.